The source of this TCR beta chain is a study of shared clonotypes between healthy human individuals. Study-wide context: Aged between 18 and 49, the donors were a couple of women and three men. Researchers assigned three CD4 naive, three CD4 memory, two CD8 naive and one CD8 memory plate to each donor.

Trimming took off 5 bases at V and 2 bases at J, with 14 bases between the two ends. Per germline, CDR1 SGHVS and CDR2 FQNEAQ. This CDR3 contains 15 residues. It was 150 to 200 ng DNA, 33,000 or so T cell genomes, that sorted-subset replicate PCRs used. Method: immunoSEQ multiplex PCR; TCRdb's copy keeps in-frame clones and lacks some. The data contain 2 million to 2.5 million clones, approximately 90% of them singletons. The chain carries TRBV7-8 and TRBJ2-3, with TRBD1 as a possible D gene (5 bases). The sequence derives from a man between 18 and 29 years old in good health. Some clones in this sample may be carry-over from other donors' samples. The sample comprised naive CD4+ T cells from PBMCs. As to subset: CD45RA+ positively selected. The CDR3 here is CASSIDQGFTDTQYF. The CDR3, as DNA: TGTGCCAGCAGCATAGATCAGGGATTCACAGATACGCAGTATTTT.